Each of the 28 T cell receptor beta chains below was sequenced from the same sample in a study of Ad26.COV2.S vaccination and SARS-CoV-2 variants. Produced via immunoSEQ multiplex PCR; TCRdb's table is partial and in-frame only. This table holds approximately 500,000 clones, roughly 87% found once. The treatment is: around 19 received Ad26.COV2.S at low or high dose, single or two shots; roughly 5 received placebo; per-sample allocation not given. Sampling occurred on day 63 after the first vaccine or placebo injection. Source: peripheral blood, taken in a trial of Ad26.COV2.S vaccine versus placebo. These receptor sequences come from a person aged 18-65 years who received the Ad26.COV2.S COVID-19 vaccine or a placebo.

J is TRBJ1-2 and V is TRBV20-1; D unresolved. Germline loops: CDR1 DFQATT, CDR2 SNEGSKA (reference sequence). This CDR3 is built from 9 residues. CDR3 residues: CRSGSGYTF. The DNA of the CDR3 is TGCAGGTCCGGATCCGGCTACACCTTC.

The gene calls are TRBV18 and TRBJ1-1, with TRBD1 matching over 7 bases. V gave up 3 bases and J gave up 0 bases; unmatched junction bases: 4. Germline lookup yields CDR1 KGHSH and CDR2 LQKENI. The CDR3 extends over 15 amino acids. As DNA, the CDR3 is TGTGCCAGCTCACCCGACAGGGTCCTGAACACTGAAGCTTTCTTT. The encoded protein is CASSPDRVLNTEAFF.

This clone was observed a few times. This same CDR3 is encoded by further DNA sequences in the sample. The gene calls are TRBV7-3 and TRBJ1-1, with 7 bases identical to TRBD1. CDR3 length: 13 amino acids. The germline V gene has CDR1 SGHTA and CDR2 FQGTGA. V lost 6 bases, J lost 3 bases, and 4 bases stayed unmatched. CDR3 sequence reads: CASRGTVYTEAFF. Here the CDR3 DNA reads TGTGCCAGCAGAGGGACAGTGTACACTGAAGCTTTCTTT.

J is TRBJ2-1 and V is TRBV7-3, with 7 bases identical to TRBD1. This CDR3 has 12 amino acids. V lost 4 bases and J lost 9; bases outside the gene matches: 3. Germline V lookup: CDR1 SGHTA, CDR2 FQGTGA. CDR3 coding DNA: TGTGCCAGCAGCTCGACAGGGAGTGAGCAGTTCTTC. Residues: CASSSTGSEQFF.

The rearrangement links TRBV19 to TRBJ1-2; 7 nucleotides line up with TRBD1. V lost 2 bases to trimming and J lost 4 bases; unmatched junction nucleotides: 4. CDR3 length: 14 residues. Germline V gene sequence: CDR1 LNHDA, CDR2 SQIVND (reference sequence). As DNA, the CDR3 is TGTGCCAGTAGTATACCAGGGGGAGGCTATGGCTACACCTTC. It specifies CASSIPGGGYGYTF.

The V gene is TRBV5-1, the J gene TRBJ2-3, with D perhaps TRBD2 (5 bases). Germline CDR1 and CDR2: SGHRS and YFSETQ. V gave up 1 base and J gave up 1 base, with 10 bases separating them. CDR3 length equals 15 residues. CDR3 in DNA: TGCGCCAGCAGCTTGATCGGGGAAGGCACAGATACGCAGTATTTT. Amino acids: CASSLIGEGTDTQYF.

This chain connects TRBV3-1 (or the pseudogene TRBV3-2) to TRBJ1-1; TRBD1 might be the D (5 bases). The germline V gene has CDR1 LGHDT and CDR2 YNNKEL (reference sequence). The length of the CDR3 is 14 residues. V was clipped by 4 bases and J by 4 bases, with 13 bases between them. The CDR3 bases are TGTGCCAGCAGCCTGGGTCCGGGGGGCACTGAAGCTTTCTTT. Its protein product is CASSLGPGGTEAFF.

The chain carries TRBV27 and TRBJ2-7, with D tentatively TRBD1 or TRBD2 (6 bases each). The V end lost 1 base, the J end lost 5 bases, and 12 bases lay between the germline ends. This CDR3 has 14 residues. From germline, CDR1 is MNHEY and CDR2 SMNVEV (reference sequence). CDR3 loop: CASSLWGARNEQYF. The CDR3 region has the DNA TGTGCCAGCAGTTTATGGGGGGCGAGGAACGAGCAGTACTTC.

The V and J genes are TRBV5-6 and TRBJ1-1; unclear D gene. V shed 5 bases and J shed 0 bases, with 11 bases lying between them. This CDR3 is built from 14 residues. Germline CDR1 is SGHDT and CDR2 is YYEEEE. The CDR3 DNA sequence: TGTGCCAGCAGGACTACAGTGATGAACACTGAAGCTTTCTTT. This sequence encodes CASRTTVMNTEAFF.

The chain employs TRBV6-2 or TRBV6-3 and TRBJ2-3, with TRBD2 matching over 7 bases. The CDR3 consists of 16 residues. The germline V gene encodes CDR1 MNHEY and CDR2 SVGEGT. The junction had 10 bases not matched to a gene; V was cut back by 5 bases and J by 2 bases. The DNA of the CDR3 is TGTGCCAGCAGTCAGACCCCAGGGAGGGTCACAGATACGCAGTATTTT. Amino acids: CASSQTPGRVTDTQYF.

The chain recombines TRBV28 with TRBJ1-1, with D possibly being TRBD1 (5 bases). V was trimmed by 3 bases and J by 4 bases, leaving 15 bases between them. CDR3 length: 15 amino acids. Germline values: CDR1 MDHEN, CDR2 SYDVKM. DNA of the CDR3: TGTGCCAGCAGTTTGCCCCAGGGAAGGGTCACTGAAGCTTTCTTT. Amino acid sequence: CASSLPQGRVTEAFF.

V gene TRBV30 combines with J gene TRBJ2-2; D perhaps matches TRBD1 (5 bases). V was clipped by 0 bases and J by 4 bases, with 18 bases between them. This CDR3 has 17 residues. The germline V gene encodes CDR1 GTSNPN and CDR2 SVGIG (reference sequence). This chain's CDR3 is CAWSVARVGIGTGELFF. Here the CDR3 DNA reads TGTGCCTGGAGTGTAGCCAGGGTAGGAATTGGCACCGGGGAGCTGTTTTTT.

The V gene is TRBV4-1, the J gene TRBJ2-1; TRBD1 is a possible D gene (5 bases). CDR1 and CDR2 (germline): MGHRA, YSYEKL. Trimming took 1 base from V and 7 from J, leaving 11 bases between them. This CDR3 region has 14 residues. Here the CDR3 DNA reads TGCGCCAGCAGCCAAGCCACAGGAGCAAATGAGCAGTTCTTC. As protein: CASSQATGANEQFF.

The V and J genes are TRBV4-2 and TRBJ1-5; D is unresolved. The CDR3 sequence is 16 residues long. V was shortened by 0 bases and J by 6 bases, with 15 bases between the two germline ends. CDR1 is LGHNA and CDR2 is YNFKEQ in the germline V gene. Here the CDR3 reads CASSQEFDTWGQPQHF. In DNA, the CDR3 is TGTGCCAGCAGCCAAGAATTCGACACCTGGGGTCAGCCCCAGCATTTT.

This clone has only one observation. The V gene is TRBV28, the J gene TRBJ2-7; 10 bases are shared with TRBD1. Per germline, CDR1 MDHEN and CDR2 SYDVKM. Germline trimming cut 6 bases from V and 0 bases from J; bases unmatched to any gene: 11. The CDR3 is made up of 17 amino acids. CDR3 DNA: TGTGCCAGCAGCCCTCGGCCGGGACAGGGGAGCTCCTACGAGCAGTACTTC. Translated, it gives CASSPRPGQGSSYEQYF. Variable domain in full (rest from reference TRBV28 and TRBJ2-7): DVKVTQSSRYLVKRTGEKVFLECVQDMDHENMFWYRQDPGLGLRLIYFSYDVKMKEKGDIPEGYSVSREKKERFSLILESASTNQTSMYLCASSPRPGQGSSYEQYFGPGTRLTVT.

The J gene is TRBJ2-3, the V gene TRBV11-2; tentative D call: TRBD2 (5 bases). The V and J ends lost 0 bases and 1 base respectively, with 11 bases between them. Germline V gene sequence: CDR1 SGHAT, CDR2 FQNNGV. CDR3 size: 16 residues. This chain's CDR3 is CASSLDGRLGTDTQYF. The CDR3 DNA is TGTGCCAGCAGCTTAGATGGGAGACTGGGCACAGATACGCAGTATTTT.

CDR3 sequence reads: CASSLNPGTSVSAGDEQYF. The CDR3 nucleotides read TGTGCCAGCAGCCTTAACCCCGGGACTAGCGTGTCTGCAGGGGACGAGCAGTACTTC. This rearrangement joins TRBV7-6 to TRBJ2-7; TRBD2 aligns across 10 bases. The CDR3 runs to 19 residues. The V segment lost 5 bases and the J segment 5 bases; nucleotides outside the gene matches: 21. Germline CDR1 reads SGHVS; CDR2 reads FNYEAQ.

The gene calls are TRBV6-1 and TRBJ1-4; D gene ambiguous. This CDR3 spans 19 amino acids. CDR1 MNHNS and CDR2 SASEGT come from the germline V gene. V shed 0 bases and J shed 0 bases, with 17 bases lying between them. The CDR3 coding sequence is TGTGCCAGCAGTGAAGCGCGGTTCGGGAGAATTGCAACTAATGAAAAACTGTTTTTT. It codes for CASSEARFGRIATNEKLFF.

In regard to this clone: Other DNA sequences in this sample translate to the same CDR3. This chain connects TRBV9 to TRBJ2-5; D is undetermined. V lost 0 bases, J lost 1 base, and 7 bases lay in between. This CDR3 spans 14 amino acids. Germline V gene sequence: CDR1 SGDLS, CDR2 YYNGEE. For the CDR3, the DNA is TGTGCCAGCAGCGTAGGGCAGTTCCAAGAGACCCAGTACTTC. Translated, it gives CASSVGQFQETQYF.

The rearrangement joins TRBV30 to TRBJ1-6; maybe TRBD1 (6 bases). The CDR3 is made up of 12 amino acids. V dropped 7 bases and J dropped 6 bases, with 10 bases sitting between them. Germline lookup yields CDR1 GTSNPN and CDR2 SVGIG (reference sequence). The chain's CDR3 is CASKDSNSPLHF. CDR3 nucleotide sequence: TGTGCCTCAAAGGACAGTAATTCACCCCTCCACTTT.

J is TRBJ2-4 and V is TRBV7-8, with D perhaps matching TRBD2 (5 bases). The germline CDR1 and CDR2 sequences are SGHVS and FQNEAQ. The V gene lost 0 bases and the J gene lost 6 bases, with 12 bases spanning the gap. This CDR3 is 15 amino acids long. The CDR3 nucleotides read TGTGCCAGCAGCTTAGCGGGAGAAAATTTAAACATTCAGTACTTC. The encoded protein is CASSLAGENLNIQYF.

The chain recombines TRBV5-6 with TRBJ1-3; D is undetermined. Trimming stripped 3 bases from V and 0 bases from J, with 10 bases between. CDR1 is SGHDT and CDR2 is YYEEEE in the germline V gene. The CDR3 length is 15 residues. Here the CDR3 reads CASSSAGNSGNTIYF. CDR3 DNA sequence: TGTGCCAGCAGCTCGGCGGGTAACTCTGGAAACACCATATATTTT.

V is TRBV18 and J is TRBJ1-1; D is uncertain. The CDR3 loop spans 13 amino acids. V lost 5 bases, J lost 3 bases, and 10 bases lay in between. Per germline, CDR1 KGHSH and CDR2 LQKENI. CDR3 DNA: TGTGCCAGCTCAGGGATTCGGGACACTGAAGCTTTCTTT. Its protein is CASSGIRDTEAFF.

The CDR3 protein is CASSLDPTTDTQYF. The CDR3 DNA reads as TGCGCCAGCAGCTTGGACCCCACCACAGATACGCAGTATTTT. This sequence joins TRBV5-1 and TRBJ2-3, with D hard to call. The ends were cut back, 0 bases at V and 2 bases at J, with 7 bases in the middle. The CDR3 length is 14 residues. CDR1 and CDR2 from the germline V gene are SGHRS and YFSETQ. The complete variable domain, with remaining parts taken from reference TRBV5-1 and TRBJ2-3, reads KAGVTQTPRYLIKTRGQQVTLSCSPISGHRSVSWYQQTPGQGLQFLFEYFSETQRNKGNFPGRFSGRQFSNSRSEMNVSTLELGDSALYLCASSLDPTTDTQYFGPGTRLTVL.

The V gene is TRBV3-1 (or the pseudogene TRBV3-2), the J gene TRBJ1-1, with a weak D call TRBD1 (5 bases). This CDR3 is built from 14 residues. The V and J ends lost 3 bases and 4 bases respectively, with 12 bases between them. Germline CDR1 and CDR2: LGHDT and YNNKEL (reference sequence). Here the CDR3 DNA reads TGTGCCAGCAGCCAGGGCCCCGGGGGCACTGAAGCTTTCTTT. This sequence encodes CASSQGPGGTEAFF.

CDR3 residues: CAWSRDRHNYGYTF. CDR3 in DNA: TGTGCCTGGAGCCGAGACAGGCATAACTATGGCTACACCTTC. V and J are TRBV30 and TRBJ1-2; tentatively, D is TRBD1 (6 bases). Deletions cut 3 bases from V and 1 base from J, with 12 bases between. CDR3 length equals 14 residues. The germline gives CDR1 GTSNPN, CDR2 SVGIG (reference sequence). Looking up the rest from reference TRBV30 and TRBJ1-2 gives the full variable domain: SQTIHQWPATLVQPVGSPLSLECTVEGTSNPNLYWYRQAAGRGLQLLFYSVGIGQISSEVPQNLSASRPQDRQFILSSKKLLLSDSGFYLCAWSRDRHNYGYTFGSGTRLTVV.

The chain recombines TRBV6-6 with TRBJ2-3; 7 nucleotides align to TRBD1. The length of the CDR3 is 16 residues. Germline CDR1 is MNHNY and CDR2 is SVGAGI (reference sequence). V was pared by 2 bases and J by 4 bases, with 9 bases of the junction left unmatched. CDR3 DNA sequence: TGTGCCAGCAGTTACGAACAGGGGAGACGGGCAGATACGCAGTATTTT. Protein: CASSYEQGRRADTQYF.

This clone was counted only a few times. The V call is TRBV28, the J call TRBJ2-7, with D perhaps matching TRBD1 (5 bases). Trimming removed 5 bases at V and 2 bases at J, with 16 bases between. The CDR3 consists of 15 residues. The germline gives CDR1 MDHEN, CDR2 SYDVKM. This chain's CDR3 is CASSRTRTIAYEQYF. The CDR3 DNA sequence: TGTGCCAGCAGTCGGACCCGGACAATCGCCTACGAGCAGTACTTC.